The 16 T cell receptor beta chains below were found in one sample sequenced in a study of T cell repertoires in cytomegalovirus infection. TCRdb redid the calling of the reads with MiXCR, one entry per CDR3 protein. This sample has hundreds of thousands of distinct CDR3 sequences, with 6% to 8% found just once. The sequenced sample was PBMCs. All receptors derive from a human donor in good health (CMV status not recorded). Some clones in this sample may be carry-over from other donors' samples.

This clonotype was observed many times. CDR3 in amino acids: CASSLVGTSVTDTQYF. The DNA for the CDR3 is TGTGCCAGCAGCTTAGTGGGGACTAGCGTGACAGATACGCAGTATTTT. The chain couples TRBV11-2 to TRBJ2-3, with 10 bases aligning to TRBD2. The CDR3 consists of 16 residues. Germline assignment: CDR1 SGHAT and CDR2 FQNNGV. Trimming took 1 base from V and 3 from J; bases not matched to a gene: 4.

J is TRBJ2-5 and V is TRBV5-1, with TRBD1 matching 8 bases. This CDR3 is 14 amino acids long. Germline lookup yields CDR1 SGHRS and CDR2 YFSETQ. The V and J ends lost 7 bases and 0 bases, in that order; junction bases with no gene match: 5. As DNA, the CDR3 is TGCGCCAGCTGGAGACAGGGGTACCAAGAGACCCAGTACTTC. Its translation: CASWRQGYQETQYF.

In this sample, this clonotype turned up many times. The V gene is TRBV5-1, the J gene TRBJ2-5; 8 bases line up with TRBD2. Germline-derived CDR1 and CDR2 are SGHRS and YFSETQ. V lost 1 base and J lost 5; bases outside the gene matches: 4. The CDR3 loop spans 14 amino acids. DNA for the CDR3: TGCGCCAGCAGCTTGCAGACTAGCGAGGAGACCCAGTACTTC. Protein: CASSLQTSEETQYF.

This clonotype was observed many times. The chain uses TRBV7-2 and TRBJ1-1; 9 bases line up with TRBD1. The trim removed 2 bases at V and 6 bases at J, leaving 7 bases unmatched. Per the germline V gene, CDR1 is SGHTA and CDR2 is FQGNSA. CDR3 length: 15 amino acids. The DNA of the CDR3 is TGTGCCAGCAGCTTAAGGGGACAGGGAGTGGCTGAAGCTTTCTTT. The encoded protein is CASSLRGQGVAEAFF.

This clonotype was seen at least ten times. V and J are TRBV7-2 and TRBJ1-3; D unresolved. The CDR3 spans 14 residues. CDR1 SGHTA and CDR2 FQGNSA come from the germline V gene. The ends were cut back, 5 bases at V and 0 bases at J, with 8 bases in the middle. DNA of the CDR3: TGTGCCAGCAGCCCACAGAGCTCTGGAAACACCATATATTTT. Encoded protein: CASSPQSSGNTIYF.

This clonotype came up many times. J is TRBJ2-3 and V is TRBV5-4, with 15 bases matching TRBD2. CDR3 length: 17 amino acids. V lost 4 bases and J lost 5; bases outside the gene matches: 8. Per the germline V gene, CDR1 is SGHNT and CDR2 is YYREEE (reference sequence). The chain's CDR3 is CASSLRTSGGAKDTQYF. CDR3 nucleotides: TGTGCCAGCAGCCTACGGACTAGCGGGGGGGCCAAAGATACGCAGTATTTT.

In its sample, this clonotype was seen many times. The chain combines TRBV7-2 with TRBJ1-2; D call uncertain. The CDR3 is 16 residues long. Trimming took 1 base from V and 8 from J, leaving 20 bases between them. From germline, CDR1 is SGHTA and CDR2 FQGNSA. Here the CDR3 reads CASSLGFLRVLGGYTF. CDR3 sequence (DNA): TGTGCCAGCAGCTTAGGATTCCTGCGGGTCCTTGGAGGCTACACCTTC.

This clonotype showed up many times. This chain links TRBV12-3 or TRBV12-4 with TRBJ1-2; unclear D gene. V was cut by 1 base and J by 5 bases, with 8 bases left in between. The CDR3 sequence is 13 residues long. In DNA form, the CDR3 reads TGTGCCAGCAGTTTAGGTGCAGAATATGGCTACACCTTC. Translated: CASSLGAEYGYTF.

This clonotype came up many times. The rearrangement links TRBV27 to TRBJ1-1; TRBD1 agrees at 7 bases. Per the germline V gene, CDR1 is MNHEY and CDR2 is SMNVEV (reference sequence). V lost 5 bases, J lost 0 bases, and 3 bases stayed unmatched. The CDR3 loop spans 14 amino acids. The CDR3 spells CASSRDSLNTEAFF. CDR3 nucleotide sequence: TGTGCCAGCAGTCGGGACAGTCTGAACACTGAAGCTTTCTTT.

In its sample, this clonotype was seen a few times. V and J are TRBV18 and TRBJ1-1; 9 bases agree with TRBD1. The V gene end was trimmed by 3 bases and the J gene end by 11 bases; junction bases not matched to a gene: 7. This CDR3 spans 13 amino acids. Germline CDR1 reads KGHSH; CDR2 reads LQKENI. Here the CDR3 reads CASSPIDRGNAFF. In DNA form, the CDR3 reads TGTGCCAGCTCACCTATTGACAGGGGGAACGCTTTCTTT.

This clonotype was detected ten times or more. The chain's CDR3 is CAIRDGNTEAFF. CDR3 coding DNA: TGTGCCATCAGGGACGGGAACACTGAAGCTTTCTTT. This chain connects TRBV10-3 to TRBJ1-1; no reliable D call. CDR1 and CDR2 from the germline V gene are ENHRY and SYGVKD. The CDR3 loop spans 12 amino acids. Trimming took 6 bases from V and 1 from J, leaving 6 bases between them.

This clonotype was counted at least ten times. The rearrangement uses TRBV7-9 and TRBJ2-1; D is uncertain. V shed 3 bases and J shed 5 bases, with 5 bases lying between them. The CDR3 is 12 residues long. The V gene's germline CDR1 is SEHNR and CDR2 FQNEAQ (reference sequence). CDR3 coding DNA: TGTGCCAGCAGCTTCCGGAACAATGAGCAGTTCTTC. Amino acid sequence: CASSFRNNEQFF.

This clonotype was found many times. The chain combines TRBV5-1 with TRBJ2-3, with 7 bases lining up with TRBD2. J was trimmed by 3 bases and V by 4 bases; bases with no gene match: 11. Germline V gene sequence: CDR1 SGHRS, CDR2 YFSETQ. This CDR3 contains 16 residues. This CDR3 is CASSIGRGGGTDTQYF. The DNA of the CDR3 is TGCGCCAGCAGCATAGGTCGTGGGGGGGGTACAGATACGCAGTATTTT.

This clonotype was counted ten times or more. DNA of the CDR3: TGTGCCAGCAGTCCCGTGGGCCGACGGAACACTGAAGCTTTCTTT. Translation gives CASSPVGRRNTEAFF. This chain joins TRBV7-2 and TRBJ1-1; D not resolved. This CDR3 comprises 15 residues. Germline V gives CDR1 SGHTA, CDR2 FQGNSA. V shed 6 bases and J shed 1 base, with 15 bases lying between them. Together with reference TRBV7-2 and TRBJ1-1, the CDR3 gives the full variable domain: GAGVSQSPSNKVTEKGKDVELRCDPISGHTALYWYRQSLGQGLEFLIYFQGNSAPDKSGLPSDRFSAERTGGSVSTLTIQRTQQEDSAVYLCASSPVGRRNTEAFFGQGTRLTVV.

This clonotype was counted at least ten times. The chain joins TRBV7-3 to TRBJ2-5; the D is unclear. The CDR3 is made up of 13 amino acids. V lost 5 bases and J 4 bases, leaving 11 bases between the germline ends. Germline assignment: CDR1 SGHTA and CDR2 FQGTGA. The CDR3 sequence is CASSPRPSETQYF. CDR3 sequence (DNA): TGTGCCAGCAGCCCGCGCCCCTCAGAGACCCAGTACTTC.

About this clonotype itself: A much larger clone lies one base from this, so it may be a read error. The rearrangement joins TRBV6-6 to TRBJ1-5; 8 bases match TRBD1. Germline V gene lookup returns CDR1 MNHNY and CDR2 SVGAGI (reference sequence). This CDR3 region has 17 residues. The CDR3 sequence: CVSSAGTGLNSNQPQHF. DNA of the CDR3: TGTGTCAGCAGTGCCGGGACAGGCCTAAATAGCAATCAGCCCCAGCATTTT.